This TCR beta chain was captured by sequencing in a study of response to subunit inactivated influenza vaccine. Broader study findings: The authors suggested that few new T cells are recruited per seasonal influenza vaccination.

TCRdb re-called the RT-PCR reads with MiXCR, one entry per CDR3 protein. The data show 450,000 to 600,000 distinct CDR3 sequences, with around 7.9% seen just once and around 13% held by the top ten. This clonotype has just a few counts. Its antigen is currently unknown. This CDR3 has 15 amino acids. V was pared by 0 bases and J by 4 bases, with 10 bases between. In germline, CDR1 is LNHNV, CDR2 YYDKDF (reference sequence). The clonotype was recovered from a man aged 50-75 years who received an inactivated influenza vaccine. The sequenced sample was PBMCs from blood, obtained less than 25 months after vaccination. J is TRBJ1-5 and V is TRBV15; D unresolved. CDR3 nucleotides: TGTGCCACCAGCAGAGATCTTAGGATAAATCAGCCCCAGCATTTT. Translation gives CATSRDLRINQPQHF. Looking up the rest from reference TRBV15 and TRBJ1-5 gives the full variable domain: DAMVIQNPRYQVTQFGKPVTLSCSQTLNHNVMYWYQQKSSQAPKLLFHYYDKDFNNEADTPDNFQSRRPNTSFCFLDIRSPGLGDTAMYLCATSRDLRINQPQHFGDGTRLSIL.